This section outlines one T cell receptor beta chain sequence together with its context. Its antigen is currently not known. Per-nucleotide qualities are absent, and no much larger clonotype sits a single base away. This sample was included in a study of blood T cells in healthy people across ages (dated by TCRdb to the mid-2010s). Regarding the research as a whole: In model experiments, template switching captured about one uniquely barcoded TCR beta cDNA molecule for every two T cells. For two donors (one aged 18 to 30 and one aged 80 or older), the study analyzed two additional independent replicas of 1 million unique cDNA reads from the same blood draw. To avoid experimental bias, donors of different ages were distributed randomly across sequencing lanes. Using deep sequencing normalized with unique cDNA molecular identifiers, the study measured how TCR beta repertoire diversity changes with age. Donors were grouped into four age groups: young (average approximately 16 years), middle-aged (39), aged (approximately 67) and long-lived (roughly 80). Results the study describes overall, beyond this receptor: A strong correlation was found between observed TCR beta diversity and the percentage of naive T cells measured by flow cytometry. Compared with the aged group, more naive CD4+ T cells, fewer expanded clones and increased TCR diversity were shown by the long-lived group, suggesting age selection. Observed TCR beta diversity per million T cells fell roughly linearly with age, and a significant reduction was already apparent by age about 38. Estimates of total diversity based on one million sequenced T cells were considered lower bounds and underestimates. Since profiling was done on bulk unsorted PBMCs, naive and antigen-experienced compartments could not be conclusively compared. Donor CMV infection status was unknown, potentially confounding age-related changes in expanded clonotypes.

Including the terminal cysteine and phenylalanine, the CDR3 comprises 17 residues. Here the CDR3 DNA is all that survives: 51 bases in frame from base 1. CDR1 and CDR2 are drawn from the germline V gene: KGHSH, LQKENI. Donors were about 36 systemically healthy Caucasian individuals from Russia aged 6 to 90 years. About 9.6 milliliters of peripheral blood were collected from each donor into EDTA-treated Vacutainer tubes. Ficoll-Paque density-gradient centrifugation was used to isolate PBMCs, with at least 6.5 million per sample. Total RNA, at least 6 micrograms per sample, was extracted from PBMCs with Trizol reagent. Naive CD45RAhigh/CD27high T cell percentages were measured by flow cytometry on a PBMC aliquot from every donor. Libraries were prepared through 5' RACE. Sequencing relied on an Illumina HiSeq 2500. A second about 7 to 11 cycle PCR used a sample-barcoded 5' primer and a J-beta primer mix. A unique molecular identifier was introduced onto each TCR beta cDNA molecule by a template-switch 5' adaptor carrying 12 random nucleotides. Each sample yielded at least 3 million CDR3-containing paired-end reads. First-strand cDNA synthesis was performed from all RNA using the Mint cDNA synthesis kit, with priming by a TRBC-specific oligonucleotide. Following uracil-DNA glycosylase treatment, all cDNA underwent a first 18-cycle PCR with the universal primers M1SS and BC2_uni_R. For the original study's pipeline: For normalization, 1 million high-quality reads, each with a distinct molecular identifier, were randomly selected from each sample. Reads with shared molecular identifiers were discarded instead of being binned into consensus sequences. CDR3 identification, clonotype clustering and error correction used MiTCR with a Q25 quality threshold and the strictest error-elimination algorithm. A nonparametric unseen species model using Euler transformation provided a lower-bound estimate of total TCR beta diversity. TCRdb reprocessed the public reads (quality trimming at Q25 with fastp, clone calling with MiXCR) and kept in-frame beta chains. Under each unique CDR3 protein, matching rows form one entry showing the most common genes and DNA. The V and J calls reflect TCRdb's pipeline rather than the authors' work. The sample table holds nearly 800,000 distinct CDR3 sequences, of which roughly 50% were seen once. The top ten clones comprise around 25% of the sample.

The V gene is TRBV18 and the J gene is TRBJ2-5, with 8 junctional bases fitting TRBD1. The DNA end favors TRBJ2-7, so the J call may be wrong. The sequencing sample was made of blood. The source is a middle-aged man in good health. The CDR3 in this case is CASSDQDTGGYTYEQYF. DNA sequence: TGTGCCAGCTCCGACCAAGACACAGGGGGTTATACCTACGAGCAGTACTTC.